The present T cell receptor beta chain was sequenced within a study of blood T cell repertoires in COVID-19 (dated by TCRdb to about 2020). For context, the study as a whole: Samples covering the acute and convalescent phases of COVID-19 were provided by collaborators in the United States, Italy and Spain. The dataset comprised deeply sampled blood TCRbeta repertoires from subjects exposed to, actively infected with, or recovered from COVID-19. Samples came from the ongoing ImmuneRACE study (first 160 participants) plus 1,254 subjects from 6 global collaborators. A freely available public database, intended as a resource for researchers studying the immune response to SARS-CoV-2, is where the repertoires were released. Nearly every sample came with metadata listing a de-identified subject ID, COVID-19 status, age in years and sex. The material from the prospective study consisted of cDNA or gDNA derived from T cells, B-cell-depleted T cells, or PBMCs. HLA class I and class II types, where available, came from metadata supplied by the sample provider rather than from assay-based typing.

The immunoSEQ Assay, a bias-controlled multiplex PCR, was used to amplify TCRbeta CDR3 regions from genomic DNA. On the study's bioinformatics: The number of nucleated cells in each sample was estimated from the amplification of reference gene primers within the assay. To quantify the absolute abundance of each unique TCRbeta CDR3 rearrangement, sequence reads were collapsed and filtered. For each sample, productive Simpson clonality was calculated as the square root of Simpson's diversity index across productive rearrangements. This immuneACCESS table, as held by TCRdb, lists in-frame sequences with V and J called but not all clones. Of the missing ones, under half trace to an unresolved V gene in checked studies; the others have no known cause. V and J calls and clone size are copied from that table; D and trimming were computed from the DNA. Present in this sample are roughly 57,000 clones, roughly 79% of which were seen just once. The ten largest clones take up about 3.5% of the sample.

Whole blood was collected in K2EDTA tubes by collaborating institutions according to the institutions' own protocols. For TCRbeta analysis, collaborators shipped samples in one of three forms: frozen whole blood, isolated PBMCs, or DNA extracted from either of those sample types. General findings and caveats noted by the study authors: Clinical and demographic metadata were provided uncurated, with the amount varying by source and participant.

This clone was observed once. No cognate antigen has been identified for it. Per-base qualities were not stored, and no clone one base away is much larger. Trimming removed 8 bases from V and 5 bases from J, leaving 13 bases between the germline ends. Counted from cysteine to phenylalanine, this CDR3 has 14 amino acids. Only the CDR3 portion is preserved as DNA: 42 bases, with reading frame beginning at the first base. Via the germline V gene (reference sequence), CDR1 is MNHEY and CDR2 SMNVEV. The sample comprised peripheral blood. This sequence uses TRBV27 and TRBJ1-6; the D gene is perhaps TRBD1, on 6 matching bases. The receptor was isolated from a man in his fifties or sixties with acute or convalescent COVID-19. The CDR3 reads as follows: CASGRQADNSPLHF. The DNA sequence is TGTGCCAGCGGGAGACAGGCGGATAATTCACCCCTCCACTTT.